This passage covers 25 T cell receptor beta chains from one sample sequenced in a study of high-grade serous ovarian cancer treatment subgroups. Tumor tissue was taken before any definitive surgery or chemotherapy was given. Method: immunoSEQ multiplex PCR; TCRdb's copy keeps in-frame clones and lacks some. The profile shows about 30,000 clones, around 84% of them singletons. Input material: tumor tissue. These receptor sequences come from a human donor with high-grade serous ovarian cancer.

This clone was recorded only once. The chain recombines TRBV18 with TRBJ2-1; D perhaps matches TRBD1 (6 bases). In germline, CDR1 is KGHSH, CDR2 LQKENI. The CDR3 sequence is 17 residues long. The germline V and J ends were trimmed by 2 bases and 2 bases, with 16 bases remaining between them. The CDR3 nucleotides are TGTGCCAGCTCACCAGGGGTAGGACAGACTACCTACAATGAGCAGTTCTTC. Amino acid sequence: CASSPGVGQTTYNEQFF.

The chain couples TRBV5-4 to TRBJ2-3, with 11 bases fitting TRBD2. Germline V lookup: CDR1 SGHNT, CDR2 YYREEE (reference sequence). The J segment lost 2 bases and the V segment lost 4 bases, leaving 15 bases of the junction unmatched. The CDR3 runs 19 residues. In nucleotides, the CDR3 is TGTGCCAGCAGCGCCCTAGCGGGAGGCCCCGAACGGGACACAGATACGCAGTATTTT. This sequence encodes CASSALAGGPERDTDTQYF.

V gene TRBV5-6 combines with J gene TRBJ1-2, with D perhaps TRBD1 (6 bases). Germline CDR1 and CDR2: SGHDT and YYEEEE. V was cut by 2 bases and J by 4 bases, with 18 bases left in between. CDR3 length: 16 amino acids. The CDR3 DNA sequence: TGTGCCAGCAGCTTAAGCCTGAGGGGGGCGGTCTATGGCTACACCTTC. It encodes CASSLSLRGAVYGYTF.

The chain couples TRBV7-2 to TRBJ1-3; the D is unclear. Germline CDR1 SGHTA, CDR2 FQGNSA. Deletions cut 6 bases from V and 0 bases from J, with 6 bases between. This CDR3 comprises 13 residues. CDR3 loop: CASRGSSGNTIYF. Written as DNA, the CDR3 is TGTGCCAGCAGAGGCTCCTCTGGAAACACCATATATTTT.

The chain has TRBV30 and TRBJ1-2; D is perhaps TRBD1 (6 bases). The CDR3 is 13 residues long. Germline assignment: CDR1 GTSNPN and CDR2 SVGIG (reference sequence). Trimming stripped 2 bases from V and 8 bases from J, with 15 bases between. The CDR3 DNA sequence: TGTGCCTGGAGTTTAGGGAGGGGGTACGGCTACACCTTC. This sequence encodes CAWSLGRGYGYTF.

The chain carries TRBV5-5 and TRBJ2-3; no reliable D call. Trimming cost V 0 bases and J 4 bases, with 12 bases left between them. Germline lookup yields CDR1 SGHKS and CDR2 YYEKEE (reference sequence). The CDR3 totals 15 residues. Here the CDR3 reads CASSLDGRRSDTQYF. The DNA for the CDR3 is TGTGCCAGCAGCTTGGACGGACGCCGGTCAGATACGCAGTATTTT.

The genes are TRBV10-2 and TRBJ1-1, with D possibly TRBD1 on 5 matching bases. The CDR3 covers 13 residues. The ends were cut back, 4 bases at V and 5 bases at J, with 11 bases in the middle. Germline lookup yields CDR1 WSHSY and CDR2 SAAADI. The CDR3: CASSGGIWTEAFF. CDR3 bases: TGCGCCAGCAGTGGGGGGATATGGACTGAAGCTTTCTTT.

CDR3 residues: CASSTTGGGPYEQYF. CDR3 nucleotide sequence: TGTGCCAGTAGTACGACAGGGGGCGGCCCCTACGAGCAGTACTTC. V and J are TRBV19 and TRBJ2-7; TRBD1 aligns across 10 bases. The CDR3 spans 15 residues. The germline V gene encodes CDR1 LNHDA and CDR2 SQIVND (reference sequence). V shed 4 bases, J shed 2 bases, and the junction held 5 bases outside the gene matches.

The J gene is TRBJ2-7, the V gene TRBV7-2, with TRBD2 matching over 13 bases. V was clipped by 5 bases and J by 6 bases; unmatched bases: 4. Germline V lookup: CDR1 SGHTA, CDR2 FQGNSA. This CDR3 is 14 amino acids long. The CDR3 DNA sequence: TGTGCCAGCAGCCCCCGACTAGCGGGAGGCGAGCAGTACTTC. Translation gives CASSPRLAGGEQYF.

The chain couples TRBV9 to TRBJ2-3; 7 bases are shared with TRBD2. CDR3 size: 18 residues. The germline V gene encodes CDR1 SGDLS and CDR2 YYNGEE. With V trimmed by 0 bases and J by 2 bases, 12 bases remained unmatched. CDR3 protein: CASSVATISGSDTDTQYF. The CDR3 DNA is TGTGCCAGCAGCGTAGCCACAATTAGCGGGTCTGACACAGATACGCAGTATTTT. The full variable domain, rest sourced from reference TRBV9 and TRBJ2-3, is DSGVTQTPKHLITATGQRVTLRCSPRSGDLSVYWYQQSLDQGLQFLIQYYNGEERAKGNILERFSAQQFPDLHSELNLSSLELGDSALYFCASSVATISGSDTDTQYFGPGTRLTVL.

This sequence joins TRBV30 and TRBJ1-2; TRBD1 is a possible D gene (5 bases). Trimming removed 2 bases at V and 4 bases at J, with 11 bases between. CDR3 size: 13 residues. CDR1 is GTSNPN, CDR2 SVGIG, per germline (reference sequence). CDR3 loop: CAWSPGTGYGYTF. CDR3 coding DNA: TGTGCCTGGAGTCCGGGGACCGGCTATGGCTACACCTTC.

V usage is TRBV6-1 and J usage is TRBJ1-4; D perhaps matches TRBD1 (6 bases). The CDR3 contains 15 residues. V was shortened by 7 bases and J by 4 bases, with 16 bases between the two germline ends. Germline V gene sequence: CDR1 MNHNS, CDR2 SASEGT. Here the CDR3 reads CASKDTGSLNEKLFF. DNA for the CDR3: TGTGCCAGCAAGGACACAGGGTCGCTTAATGAAAAACTGTTTTTT.

CDR3 residues: CASSFSGKETDTQYF. The CDR3 region has the DNA TGTGCCAGCAGTTTTAGCGGGAAGGAGACAGATACGCAGTATTTT. The V gene is TRBV2, the J gene TRBJ2-3, with 8 positions matching TRBD2. This CDR3 has 15 residues. The germline CDR1 and CDR2 sequences are SNHLY and FYNNEI. The trim removed 5 bases at V and 3 bases at J, leaving 7 bases unmatched.

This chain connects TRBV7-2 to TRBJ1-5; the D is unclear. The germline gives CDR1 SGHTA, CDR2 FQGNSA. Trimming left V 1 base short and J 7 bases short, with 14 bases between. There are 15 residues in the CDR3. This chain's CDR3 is CASSLEWGRSQPQHF. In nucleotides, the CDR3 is TGTGCCAGCAGCTTAGAGTGGGGAAGAAGCCAGCCCCAGCATTTT.

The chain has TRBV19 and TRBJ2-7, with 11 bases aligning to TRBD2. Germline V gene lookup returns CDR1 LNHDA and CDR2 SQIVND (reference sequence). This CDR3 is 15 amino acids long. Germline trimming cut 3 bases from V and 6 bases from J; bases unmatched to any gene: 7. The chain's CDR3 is CASSIGTSGRTEQYF. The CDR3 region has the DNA TGTGCCAGTAGTATCGGAACTAGCGGGAGAACCGAGCAGTACTTC.

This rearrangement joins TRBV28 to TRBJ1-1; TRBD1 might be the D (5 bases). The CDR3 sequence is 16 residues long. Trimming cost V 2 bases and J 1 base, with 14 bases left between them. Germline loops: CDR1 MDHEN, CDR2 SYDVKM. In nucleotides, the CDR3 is TGTGCCAGCAGTTTAAGGGGCAGTTCGAGGAACACTGAAGCTTTCTTT. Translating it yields CASSLRGSSRNTEAFF.

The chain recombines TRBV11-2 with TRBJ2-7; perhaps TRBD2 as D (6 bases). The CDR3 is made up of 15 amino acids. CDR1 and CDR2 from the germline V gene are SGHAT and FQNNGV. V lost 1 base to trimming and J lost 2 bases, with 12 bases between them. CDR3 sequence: CASSLVPQRAYEQYF. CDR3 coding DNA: TGTGCCAGCAGCTTAGTCCCACAGCGGGCCTACGAGCAGTACTTC.

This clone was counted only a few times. The CDR3, as DNA: TGTGCCAGTAGTACCGCCGGCGGGGTTGGCTACGAGCAGTACTTC. It translates to CASSTAGGVGYEQYF. The rearrangement uses TRBV19 and TRBJ2-7; TRBD2 is a possible D gene (6 bases). The germline V gene encodes CDR1 LNHDA and CDR2 SQIVND (reference sequence). CDR3 length: 15 amino acids. The V and J ends lost 4 bases and 3 bases respectively, with 16 bases between them.

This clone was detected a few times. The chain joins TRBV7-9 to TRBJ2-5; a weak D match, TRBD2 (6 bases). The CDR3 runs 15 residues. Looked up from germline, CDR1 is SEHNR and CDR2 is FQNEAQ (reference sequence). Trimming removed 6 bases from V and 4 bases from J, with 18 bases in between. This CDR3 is CASSFLAVRGETQYF. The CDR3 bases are TGTGCCAGCAGTTTTTTAGCGGTTAGGGGAGAGACCCAGTACTTC.

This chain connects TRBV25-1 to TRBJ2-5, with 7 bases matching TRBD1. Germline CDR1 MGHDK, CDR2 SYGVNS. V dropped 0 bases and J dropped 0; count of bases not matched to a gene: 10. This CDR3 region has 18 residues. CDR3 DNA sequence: TGTGCCAGCAGTGAATATGGTCTCTTGGGACAGTACCAAGAGACCCAGTACTTC. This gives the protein CASSEYGLLGQYQETQYF.

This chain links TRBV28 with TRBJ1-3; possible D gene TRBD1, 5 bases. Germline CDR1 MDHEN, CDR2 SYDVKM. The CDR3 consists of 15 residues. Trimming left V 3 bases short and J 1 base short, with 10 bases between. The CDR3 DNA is TGTGCCAGCAGTTTCTTGGCAGGGTCTGGAAACACCATATATTTT. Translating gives CASSFLAGSGNTIYF.

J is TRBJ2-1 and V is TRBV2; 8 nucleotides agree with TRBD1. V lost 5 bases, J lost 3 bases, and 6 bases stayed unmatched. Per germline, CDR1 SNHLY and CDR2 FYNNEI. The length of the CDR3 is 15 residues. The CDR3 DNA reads TGTGCCAGCAGTATGAACAGGGGGATCTACAATGAGCAGTTCTTC. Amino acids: CASSMNRGIYNEQFF.

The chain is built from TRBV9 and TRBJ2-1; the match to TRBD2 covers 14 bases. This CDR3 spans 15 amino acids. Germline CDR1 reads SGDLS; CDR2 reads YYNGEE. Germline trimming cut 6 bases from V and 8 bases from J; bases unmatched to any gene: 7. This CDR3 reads CASTPGTSGSHEQFF. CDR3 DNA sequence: TGTGCCAGCACCCCCGGGACTAGCGGGAGCCATGAGCAGTTCTTC.

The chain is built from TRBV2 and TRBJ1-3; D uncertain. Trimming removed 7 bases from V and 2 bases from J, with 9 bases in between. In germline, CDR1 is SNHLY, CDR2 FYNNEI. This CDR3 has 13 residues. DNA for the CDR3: TGTGCCAGCACAAGGCAGGCTGGAAACACCATATATTTT. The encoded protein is CASTRQAGNTIYF.

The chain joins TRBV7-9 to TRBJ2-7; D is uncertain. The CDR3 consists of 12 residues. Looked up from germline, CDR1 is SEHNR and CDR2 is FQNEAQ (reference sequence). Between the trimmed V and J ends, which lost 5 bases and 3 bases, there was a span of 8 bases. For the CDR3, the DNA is TGTGCCAGCAGCAAAGAAGGCTACGAGCAGTACTTC. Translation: CASSKEGYEQYF.